The clone carrying this T cell receptor beta chain was counted between two and nine times. Its antigen remains unidentified. The sample is drawn from a study of beta chain features in type 1 diabetes. Whole-study context: Patients looked much like healthy donors when it came to age, gender and cell yields. Examination covered fewer than 110 million sorted cells spanning all samples. Broader study findings: Across all four CD4+ subsets, people with type 1 diabetes showed modestly shorter TCRB CDR3s. Still unanswered here is whether HLA type influences TCRB rearrangement. PCR might pick shorter templates more often, in the same way for patients and controls.

Germline-derived CDR1 and CDR2 are LGHNA and YNFKEQ. The CDR3 totals 14 residues. The authors reverse transcribed all of the isolated RNA, so sequencing captured expressed TCRB transcripts. Assay: immunoSEQ multiplex PCR; the TCRdb copy retains only in-frame clones and omits some. The table shows around 300,000 clones, with approximately 15% occurring only once. The source material was naive CD4+ T cells from blood. The TCR comes from a man between 18 and 29 years old with type 1 diabetes. The chain has TRBV4-2 and TRBJ2-5, with D possibly being TRBD1 (5 bases). The J call may be wrong; the DNA end is better matched by TRBJ2-7. The DNA for the CDR3 is TGTGCCAGCAGCCAAGATCAGGGTTTCTACGAGCAGTACTTC. Its translation is CASSQDQGFYEQYF.